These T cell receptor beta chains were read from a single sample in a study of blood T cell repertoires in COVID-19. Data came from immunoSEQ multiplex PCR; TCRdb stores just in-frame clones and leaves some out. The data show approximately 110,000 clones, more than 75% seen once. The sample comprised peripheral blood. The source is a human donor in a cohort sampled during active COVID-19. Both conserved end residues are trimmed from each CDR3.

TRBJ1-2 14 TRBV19 ATRPPWEGVNYGYT
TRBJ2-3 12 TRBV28 ASSEAGVTDTQY
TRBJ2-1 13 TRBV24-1 ATSDLGTGSDEQF
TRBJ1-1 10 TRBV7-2 ASSNLLVEAF
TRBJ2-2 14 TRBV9 ASSSDRGPRTGELF
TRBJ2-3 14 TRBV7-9 ASSPQTSGSPDTQY
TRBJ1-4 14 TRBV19 ASNTLTGRLSRRLF
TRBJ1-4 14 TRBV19 ASSYAGGETNEKLF
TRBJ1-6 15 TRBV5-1 ASSSGIAGGAGSPLH
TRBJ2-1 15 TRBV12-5 ASAPGSLTNSYNEQF
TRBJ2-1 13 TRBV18 ASSPGLAGANEQF
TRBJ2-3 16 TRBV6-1 ASSDAIKGLAGTDTQY
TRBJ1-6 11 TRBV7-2 ASSPELGSPLH
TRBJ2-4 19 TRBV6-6 ASSPISTSGSFGLAKNIQY
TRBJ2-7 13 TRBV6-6 ASSSPGLAGYEQY
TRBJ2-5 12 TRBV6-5 ASRSGLAGGTQY
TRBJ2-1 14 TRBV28 ASSTYLAVSYNEQF